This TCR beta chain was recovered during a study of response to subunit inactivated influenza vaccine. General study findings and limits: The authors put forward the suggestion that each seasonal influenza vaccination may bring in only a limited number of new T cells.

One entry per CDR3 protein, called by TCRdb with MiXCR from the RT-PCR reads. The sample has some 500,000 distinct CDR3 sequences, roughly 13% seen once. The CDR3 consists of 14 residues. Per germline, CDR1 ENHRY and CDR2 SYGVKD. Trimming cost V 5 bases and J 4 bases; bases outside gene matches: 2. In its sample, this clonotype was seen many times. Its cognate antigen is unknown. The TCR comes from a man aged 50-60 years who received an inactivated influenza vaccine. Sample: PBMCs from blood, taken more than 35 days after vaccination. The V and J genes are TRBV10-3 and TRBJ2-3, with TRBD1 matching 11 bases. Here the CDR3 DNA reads TGTGCCATCAGTTTGGGACAGGGGGCAGATACGCAGTATTTT. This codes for CAISLGQGADTQYF.